The 32 T cell receptor beta chains in this list originate from one sample, sequenced in a study of blood T cell repertoires in COVID-19. Only in-frame clones appear in the TCRdb table, and some are missing; sequencing was by immunoSEQ multiplex PCR. The repertoire consists of 150,000 to 200,000 clones, with around 90% occurring once and the leading ten covering approximately 0.5%. The sequencing sample was made of peripheral blood. Receptors were obtained from a man aged 45-60 years with acute or convalescent COVID-19.

The chain joins TRBV28 to TRBJ2-2; TRBD2 is a possible D gene (6 bases). Per the germline V gene, CDR1 is MDHEN and CDR2 is SYDVKM. The CDR3 runs to 15 residues. With 3 bases removed from V and 0 bases from J, the gap between germline ends came to 8 bases. CDR3 loop: CASSFAGSNTGELFF. The CDR3, as DNA: TGTGCCAGCAGTTTCGCGGGATCGAACACCGGGGAGCTGTTTTTT.

This clone was observed a single time. The gene calls are TRBV18 and TRBJ2-6; D is uncertain. This CDR3 has 18 residues. Trimming took 2 bases from V and 0 from J, leaving 14 bases between them. Per the germline V gene, CDR1 is KGHSH and CDR2 is LQKENI. The CDR3 region has the DNA TGTGCCAGCTCACCATTATCCACTATGAACTCTGGGGCCAACGTCCTGACTTTC. Its protein is CASSPLSTMNSGANVLTF.

A single count supports this clone. The J gene is TRBJ1-3, the V gene TRBV7-6; D gene ambiguous. V was trimmed by 0 bases and J by 1 base, leaving 7 bases between them. The germline V gene encodes CDR1 SGHVS and CDR2 FNYEAQ. There are 15 residues in the CDR3. The CDR3 protein is CASSLASGSGNTIYF. The CDR3 nucleotides are TGTGCCAGCAGCTTAGCGTCCGGTTCTGGAAACACCATATATTTT.

This chain uses TRBV27 with TRBJ2-7, with 14 positions matching TRBD2. Trimming at V came to 6 bases and at J to 3 bases, leaving 4 bases not matched to a gene. Per the germline V gene, CDR1 is MNHEY and CDR2 is SMNVEV (reference sequence). The CDR3 loop spans 15 amino acids. CDR3 nucleotide sequence: TGTGCCAGCAGCCCTGGACTAGCGGGGGGCTACGAGCAGTACGTC. Translation gives CASSPGLAGGYEQYV.

CDR3 in amino acids: CASSLSSGGYNEQFF. CDR3 bases: TGTGCCAGCAGCTTAAGTAGCGGGGGTTACAATGAGCAGTTCTTC. The J gene is TRBJ2-1, the V gene TRBV11-2; TRBD2 aligns across 9 bases. Germline CDR1 reads SGHAT; CDR2 reads FQNNGV. The CDR3 extends over 15 amino acids. The V segment lost 2 bases and the J segment 4 bases; nucleotides outside the gene matches: 3.

The rearrangement links TRBV5-4 to TRBJ2-1; TRBD2 matches at 8 bases. V lost 4 bases, J lost 2 bases, and 5 bases stayed unmatched. The CDR3 has 15 amino acids. The germline V gene has CDR1 SGHNT and CDR2 YYREEE (reference sequence). The CDR3 reads CASSSGSRTYNEQFF. CDR3 bases: TGTGCCAGCAGCAGCGGGAGTAGAACCTACAATGAGCAGTTCTTC.

This chain uses TRBV7-9 with TRBJ2-2; D uncertain. CDR3 length equals 15 residues. The germline CDR1 and CDR2 sequences are SEHNR and FQNEAQ (reference sequence). Trimming stripped 5 bases from V and 0 bases from J, with 10 bases between. The CDR3 bases are TGTGCCAGCAGCACCCAGCAGGCGAACACCGGGGAGCTGTTTTTT. Translating it yields CASSTQQANTGELFF.

The gene calls are TRBV30 and TRBJ1-1; tentatively, D is TRBD1 (5 bases). There are 13 residues in the CDR3. From germline, CDR1 is GTSNPN and CDR2 SVGIG (reference sequence). Trimming removed 3 bases at V and 0 bases at J, with 8 bases between. The CDR3 loop is CAWRGLLNTEAFF. The DNA of the CDR3 is TGTGCCTGGAGGGGACTTCTGAACACTGAAGCTTTCTTT.

A note on this clone: A read error may produce the germline difference seen at one junction end. The J gene is TRBJ2-3, the V gene TRBV27, with 10 bases aligning to TRBD2. The CDR3 runs 16 residues. Germline values: CDR1 MNHEY, CDR2 SMNVEV (reference sequence). The CDR3 bases are TGTGCCAGCAATTTAGCGGGGGGCCTCCTTTCTACATCGCAGTATTTT. It is translated as CASNLAGGLLSTSQYF.

V gene TRBV28 combines with J gene TRBJ2-7, with 12 bases identical to TRBD1. The CDR3 runs 16 residues. After removal of 2 bases from V and 7 bases from J, the junction contained 9 bases not matched to a gene. Germline-derived CDR1 and CDR2 are MDHEN and SYDVKM. CDR3 sequence: CASSLGGQGAYLEQYF. CDR3 coding DNA: TGTGCCAGCAGTTTAGGGGGACAGGGGGCTTATCTAGAGCAGTACTTC.

The rearrangement links TRBV24-1 to TRBJ2-3, with TRBD2 as a possible D gene (6 bases). V dropped 3 bases and J dropped 6 bases, with 18 bases sitting between them. The germline V gene encodes CDR1 KGHDR and CDR2 SFDVKD. The CDR3 length is 16 residues. Here the CDR3 reads CATSDPGLLVADTQYF. The DNA for the CDR3 is TGTGCCACCAGTGATCCGGGACTCCTAGTGGCGGATACGCAGTATTTT.

This CDR3 is CASSQETVPGNTIYF. The CDR3 DNA follows: TGCGCCAGCAGCCAAGAAACAGTTCCTGGAAACACCATATATTTT. The rearrangement joins TRBV4-3 to TRBJ1-3, with D uncertain. The germline V and J ends were trimmed by 0 bases and 2 bases, with 8 bases remaining between them. CDR1 is LGHNA and CDR2 is YSLEER in the germline V gene. The CDR3 has 15 residues.

The gene calls are TRBV6-5 and TRBJ1-3; D gene uncertain. CDR1 MNHEY and CDR2 SVGAGI come from the germline V gene. The CDR3 runs 16 residues. Trimming shortened V by 4 bases and J by 0 bases, and 13 bases separated the two germline ends. The CDR3 here is CASSSRTPSSGNTIYF. In DNA form, the CDR3 reads TGTGCCAGCAGTTCTCGGACTCCGAGCTCTGGAAACACCATATATTTT.

The chain carries TRBV11-2 and TRBJ1-6; 7 bases map to TRBD1. This CDR3 spans 16 amino acids. The trim removed 5 bases at V and 3 bases at J, leaving 7 bases unmatched. CDR1 SGHAT and CDR2 FQNNGV come from the germline V gene. CDR3 in amino acids: CASSARDSVYNSPLHF. CDR3 coding DNA: TGTGCCAGCAGCGCTCGGGACAGCGTCTATAATTCACCCCTCCACTTT.

The chain carries TRBV9 and TRBJ2-1; 10 nucleotides match TRBD2. The V gene's germline CDR1 is SGDLS and CDR2 YYNGEE. V shed 4 bases, J shed 13 bases, and the junction held 20 bases outside the gene matches. This CDR3 region has 17 residues. CDR3 DNA: TGTGCCAGCAGCTCCCTGGGCACTAGCGGGACGGACGGAAAACAGTTCTTC. The encoded protein is CASSSLGTSGTDGKQFF.

DNA of the CDR3: TGTGCCACCAGTGACTCAGGGTTTGGCTACACCTTC. Amino acids: CATSDSGFGYTF. This chain uses TRBV24-1 with TRBJ1-2; possible D gene TRBD1, 5 bases. Trimming removed 4 bases from V and 7 bases from J, with 9 bases in between. Germline lookup yields CDR1 KGHDR and CDR2 SFDVKD. The CDR3 covers 12 residues.

The chain employs TRBV7-3 and TRBJ2-7, with D maybe TRBD2 (6 bases). V gave up 5 bases and J gave up 2 bases, with 16 bases separating them. The CDR3 sequence is 15 residues long. From germline, CDR1 is SGHTA and CDR2 FQGTGA. CDR3 residues: CASSPGGPGTYEQYF. CDR3 sequence (DNA): TGTGCCAGCAGCCCCGGGGGACCAGGGACCTACGAGCAGTACTTC. The full variable domain, rest sourced from reference TRBV7-3 and TRBJ2-7, is GAGVSQTPSNKVTEKGKYVELRCDPISGHTALYWYRQSLGQGPEFLIYFQGTGAADDSGLPNDRFFAVRPEGSVSTLKIQRTERGDSAVYLCASSPGGPGTYEQYFGPGTRLTVT.

This chain joins TRBV18 and TRBJ2-7; 7 nucleotides line up with TRBD1. The trim removed 6 bases at V and 6 bases at J, leaving 14 bases unmatched. Germline loops: CDR1 KGHSH, CDR2 LQKENI. CDR3 length: 15 residues. The CDR3: CASSYDRVPPGEQYF. The CDR3 bases are TGTGCCAGCTCCTACGACAGGGTCCCCCCCGGCGAGCAGTACTTC.

The chain carries TRBV2 and TRBJ2-1; TRBD2 agrees at 14 bases. Germline lookup yields CDR1 SNHLY and CDR2 FYNNEI. The CDR3 runs 18 residues. V shed 5 bases and J 1 base; nucleotides not matched to a gene: 7. Here the CDR3 reads CASSRGLAGGGSYNEQFF. DNA of the CDR3: TGTGCCAGCAGTCGAGGACTAGCGGGAGGAGGGTCCTACAATGAGCAGTTCTTC.

The V call is TRBV6-6, the J call TRBJ1-3; no reliable D call. This CDR3 region has 14 residues. The germline V and J ends were trimmed by 6 bases and 4 bases, with 13 bases remaining between them. CDR1 and CDR2 (germline): MNHNY, SVGAGI (reference sequence). The CDR3 DNA reads TGTGCCAGCAGCCCTCTCGTATTCGGAAACACCATATATTTT. Its translation is CASSPLVFGNTIYF.

This chain links TRBV29-1 with TRBJ1-1; 8 nucleotides match TRBD1. The V gene's germline CDR1 is SQVTM and CDR2 ANQGSEA. V was pared by 5 bases and J by 0 bases, with 2 bases of the junction left unmatched. The CDR3 loop spans 13 amino acids. The CDR3 coding sequence is TGCAGCGTTAAGACAGGGGTGAACACTGAAGCTTTCTTT. The encoded protein is CSVKTGVNTEAFF.

This clone appeared once. The CDR3 DNA reads TGTGCCTGGCAAGCGGGGTGGGAGACCCAGTACTTC. This sequence encodes CAWQAGWETQYF. This chain links TRBV30 with TRBJ2-5; TRBD2 agrees at 7 bases. This CDR3 spans 12 amino acids. Trimming removed 5 bases from V and 5 bases from J; junction bases left unmatched: 5. CDR1 GTSNPN and CDR2 SVGIG come from the germline V gene (reference sequence).

This clone was seen only a few times. This rearrangement joins TRBV5-1 to TRBJ1-2; perhaps TRBD1 as D (5 bases). Germline CDR1 SGHRS, CDR2 YFSETQ. V lost 4 bases and J lost 5, with 15 bases in between. The CDR3 consists of 14 residues. The chain's CDR3 is CASSPGGIIYGYTF. The CDR3 DNA is TGCGCCAGCAGCCCGGGGGGGATTATATATGGCTACACCTTC.

This clone was detected many times. V is TRBV30 and J is TRBJ1-5; 7 bases line up with TRBD1. V shed 2 bases, J shed 1 base, and the junction held 17 bases outside the gene matches. The V gene's germline CDR1 is GTSNPN and CDR2 SVGIG (reference sequence). This CDR3 spans 19 amino acids. CDR3 in amino acids: CAWSPAGAGGLASNQPQHF. CDR3 nucleotide sequence: TGTGCCTGGAGTCCCGCCGGGGCAGGGGGACTGGCGAGCAATCAGCCCCAGCATTTT.

The J gene is TRBJ2-3, the V gene TRBV7-3, with TRBD2 matching over 10 bases. The CDR3 has 14 residues. J gave up 3 bases and V 3 bases, and 0 bases lay outside the gene matches. Germline V gene data show CDR1 as SGHTA and CDR2 as FQGTGA. CDR3 DNA sequence: TGTGCCAGCAGCTTTAGCGGGGGGACAGATACGCAGTATTTT. Translated: CASSFSGGTDTQYF.

The V gene is TRBV7-2, the J gene TRBJ2-7; TRBD2 matches 9 bases. The V gene's germline CDR1 is SGHTA and CDR2 FQGNSA. V was pared by 1 base and J by 3 bases, with 4 bases of the junction left unmatched. CDR3 size: 15 residues. The CDR3 region has the DNA TGTGCCAGCAGCTTAGGTGGTAGCGGGGGCTACGAGCAGTACGTC. Amino acid sequence: CASSLGGSGGYEQYV.

On this clone: Other DNA sequences in this specimen translate into the identical CDR3. The V gene is TRBV19, the J gene TRBJ1-5; 7 bases are shared with TRBD1. The CDR3 contains 14 residues. With V trimmed by 6 bases and J by 2 bases, 4 bases remained unmatched. Germline V lookup: CDR1 LNHDA, CDR2 SQIVND (reference sequence). For the CDR3, the DNA is TGTGCCAGTAGCGAAACAGGGGGCAATCAGCCCCAGCATTTT. This gives the protein CASSETGGNQPQHF.

This sequence joins TRBV24-1 and TRBJ1-2; TRBD1 matches 9 bases. The junction had 10 bases not matched to a gene; V was cut back by 4 bases and J by 5 bases. Germline lookup yields CDR1 KGHDR and CDR2 SFDVKD. This CDR3 has 16 residues. CDR3 nucleotide sequence: TGTGCCACCAGTGACCCTAAAATAGGGACAGGGTATGGCTACACCTTC. Translated, it gives CATSDPKIGTGYGYTF.

The V call is TRBV27, the J call TRBJ2-7, with 11 bases aligning to TRBD1. The trim removed 8 bases at V and 6 bases at J, leaving 15 bases unmatched. The CDR3 covers 16 residues. The germline CDR1 and CDR2 sequences are MNHEY and SMNVEV (reference sequence). CDR3 coding DNA: TGTGCCAGCGCCATTACCCCGGGACAGGGGGTACTCGAGCAGTACGTC. Translated: CASAITPGQGVLEQYV.

The V call is TRBV12-3 or TRBV12-4, the J call TRBJ1-2, with D uncertain. V lost 1 base to trimming and J lost 5 bases, with 8 bases between them. The CDR3 has 13 amino acids. Written as DNA, the CDR3 is TGTGCCAGCAGTTTAGGGGCCCGGTATGGCTACACCTTC. Residues: CASSLGARYGYTF.

CDR3 protein: CASSAREPTYSNQPQHF. CDR3 nucleotides: TGTGCCAGCAGCGCCAGGGAACCAACTTATAGCAATCAGCCCCAGCATTTT. The chain is built from TRBV28 and TRBJ1-5; TRBD1 might be the D (5 bases). Germline lookup yields CDR1 MDHEN and CDR2 SYDVKM. V was pared by 6 bases and J by 0 bases, with 18 bases between. This CDR3 has 17 amino acids. The full variable domain, in which reference TRBV28 and TRBJ1-5 provide the parts outside the CDR3, is DVKVTQSSRYLVKRTGEKVFLECVQDMDHENMFWYRQDPGLGLRLIYFSYDVKMKEKGDIPEGYSVSREKKERFSLILESASTNQTSMYLCASSAREPTYSNQPQHFGDGTRLSIL.

The gene calls are TRBV28 and TRBJ1-2, with 7 bases fitting TRBD1. V lost 2 bases to trimming and J lost 12 bases; unmatched junction nucleotides: 9. CDR1 and CDR2 from the germline V gene are MDHEN and SYDVKM. This CDR3 spans 13 amino acids. This chain's CDR3 is CASSLGLQGKNTF. CDR3 coding DNA: TGTGCCAGCAGTTTAGGATTACAGGGGAAAAACACCTTC.